This T cell receptor beta chain derives from a study of blood T cell repertoires in COVID-19 (dated by TCRdb to the early 2020s). Looking at the study overall: Samples from collaborators originated in the United States, Italy and Spain and spanned both the acute and convalescent phases of COVID-19. The material from the prospective study consisted of cDNA or gDNA derived from T cells, B-cell-depleted T cells, or PBMCs. Subjects who had been exposed to COVID-19, were actively infected with it, or had recovered from it provided the deeply sampled blood TCRbeta repertoires that made up the dataset. The repertoires were released in a freely available public database meant as a resource for research on the immune response to SARS-CoV-2. The samples were drawn from the first 160 participants of the ongoing ImmuneRACE study and from 1,200 or so subjects provided by 6 global collaborators. Sample metadata almost always included a de-identified subject ID, COVID-19 status, age in years and sex. HLA class I and class II types, where available, came from metadata supplied by the sample provider rather than from assay-based typing.

TCRbeta CDR3 regions were amplified from genomic DNA using the immunoSEQ Assay, a bias-controlled multiplex PCR. The paper's processing steps were these. The number of nucleated cells in each sample was estimated from the amplification of reference gene primers within the assay. To quantify the absolute abundance of each unique TCRbeta CDR3 rearrangement, sequence reads were collapsed and filtered. For each sample, productive Simpson clonality was calculated by taking the square root of Simpson's diversity index across productive rearrangements. Here the immuneACCESS table is served through TCRdb, limited to in-frame sequences with V and J called. Missing clones are a known gap in these copies; in checked studies unresolved V genes cover under half, and the rest lacks a known reason. V, J and clone size are taken as reported in that table, and D and trimming were inferred from the DNA itself. The sample records approximately 380,000 clones, around nine tenths of which are singletons. More than 0.95% of the sample is in the top ten clones.

Inclusive of the bounding cysteine and phenylalanine, the CDR3 is 12 residues long. Only the CDR3 DNA is retained, 36 bases long and in frame from the first base. CDR1 and CDR2, looked up from the germline V gene, are SQVTM and ANQGSEA. V and J are truncated by 1 base and 6 bases respectively, leaving an intervening sequence of 9 bases. What the authors observed across the whole study: The quantity of clinical and demographic metadata differed by source and by participant and was supplied without curation.

Enrolling through a virtual design, the prospective study's participants ranged in age from roughly 18 to 95 years and lived across roughly 24 United States geographic areas. In the prospective study, cohorts were assigned on the basis of participant-reported clinical history obtained from a screening survey and a study questionnaire. For ImmuneRACE Cohort 3, a participant was defined as recovered based on two consecutive negative NP/OP PCR tests, clearance by a healthcare professional, or resolution of symptoms. In the prospective study, whole blood, serum and a nasopharyngeal or oropharyngeal swab were collected from each participant by mobile phlebotomists. Participants in the prospective study had the option to provide additional blood draws and questionnaires over a 2-month period. Blood samples from the prospective study were shipped frozen or at room temperature prior to DNA extraction.

This clone was counted only a few times. This receptor's antigen is unknown. No per-base quality is available; no much larger clone lies one base away. The specimen was PBMCs or T cells enriched from blood (not recorded which). The sequence is built from TRBV29-1 and TRBJ1-1; 5 matching bases give a weak D call of TRBD1. The clonotype comes from a woman under 30 who had recovered from COVID-19. The DNA is TGCAGCGTTGAAGGACAGACCCCTGAAGCTTTCTTT. It translates as CSVEGQTPEAFF.